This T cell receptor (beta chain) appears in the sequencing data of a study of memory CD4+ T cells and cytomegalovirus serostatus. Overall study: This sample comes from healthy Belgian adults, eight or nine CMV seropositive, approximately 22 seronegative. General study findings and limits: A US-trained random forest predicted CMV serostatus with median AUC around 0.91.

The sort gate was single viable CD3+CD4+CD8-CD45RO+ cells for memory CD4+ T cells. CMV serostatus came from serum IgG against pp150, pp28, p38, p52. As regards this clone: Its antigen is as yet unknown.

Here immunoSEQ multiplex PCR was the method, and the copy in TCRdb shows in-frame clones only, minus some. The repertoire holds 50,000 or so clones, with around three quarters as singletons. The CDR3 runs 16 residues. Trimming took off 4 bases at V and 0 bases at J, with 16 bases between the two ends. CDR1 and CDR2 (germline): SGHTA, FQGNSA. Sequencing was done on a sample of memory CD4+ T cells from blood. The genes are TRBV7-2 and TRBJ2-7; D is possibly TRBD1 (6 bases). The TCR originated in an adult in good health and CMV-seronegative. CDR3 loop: CASSYKTGISSYEQYF. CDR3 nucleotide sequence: TGTGCCAGCAGCTACAAGACAGGAATAAGCTCCTACGAGCAGTACTTC.